This is a list of T cell receptor beta chains from one sample in a study of cytomegalovirus exposure and HLA in healthy donors. Method: immunoSEQ multiplex PCR; TCRdb's copy keeps in-frame clones and lacks some. The table has around 300,000 clones, roughly 87% seen once. Sequences were obtained from PBMCs. These receptor sequences come from a man in his thirties or forties in good health and CMV-seronegative. CDR3s include the opening cysteine and the closing phenylalanine or tryptophan. A D gene is named only where the DNA matches it firmly. Not every row has a clone size; where given, it reads once, few, many or a size class.

j_call	clone_size	v_call	d_call	cdr3_nt	cdr3_aa
TRBJ2-3	-	TRBV2	-	TGTGCCAGCAGTCGGGGGGCACGCACAGATACGCAGTATTTT	CASSRGARTDTQYF
TRBJ1-2	-	TRBV5-1	-	TGCGCCAGCAGCTTGGAAACGGGTGGCGGCTATGGCTACACCTTC	CASSLETGGGYGYTF
TRBJ2-6	-	TRBV30	TRBD1	TGTGCCTGGAGTGTACCAGGGGGCTGGACTCCCGGGGCCAACGTCCTGACTTTC	CAWSVPGGWTPGANVLTF
TRBJ2-7	-	TRBV23-1	TRBD1	TGCGCCAGCAGTCTGGGACAGGGGACCTACGAGCAGTACTTC	CASSLGQGTYEQYF
TRBJ2-5	-	TRBV7-2	TRBD1	TGTGCCAGCAGTGACAGGGACCCAGAGACCCAGTACTTC	CASSDRDPETQYF
TRBJ1-4	-	TRBV18	TRBD1	TGTGCCAGCTCACCGACAGGGCCTAATGAAAAACTGTTTTTT	CASSPTGPNEKLFF
TRBJ2-7	-	TRBV19	-	TGTGCCAGTAGTATAGTTCCAACTGCTTCCTACGAGCAGTACTTC	CASSIVPTASYEQYF
TRBJ1-5	once	TRBV6-1	-	TGTGCCAGCATCGGAGACTCTATTTTAGGGCCCCAGCATTTT	CASIGDSILGPQHF
TRBJ2-5	-	TRBV6-1	TRBD2	TGTGCCAGCAATGATGCGGGGGGGGGAGAGACCCAGTACTTC	CASNDAGGGETQYF
TRBJ2-2	-	TRBV5-1	-	TGCGCCAGCCGGGGGAACACCGGGGAGCTGTTTTTT	CASRGNTGELFF
TRBJ2-5	-	TRBV14	-	TGTGCCAGCAGCCAAGGGCCGGGAGCCGAGACCCAGTACTTC	CASSQGPGAETQYF
TRBJ1-5	-	TRBV2	-	TGTGCCAGCAGTACATTCAGTGATCAGCCCCAGCATTTT	CASSTFSDQPQHF
TRBJ2-3	-	TRBV5-1	TRBD1	TGCGCCAGCAGCTTGGCCCGGACAGGGGGCGTGGATACGCAGTATTTT	CASSLARTGGVDTQYF
TRBJ2-2	-	TRBV7-9	-	TGTGCCAGCAGCTTAGGTGACCGGGGGACCGGGGAGCTGTTTTTT	CASSLGDRGTGELFF
TRBJ1-6	few	TRBV15	-	TGTGCCACCAGCCCTAAATGGAGCTCCTATAATTCACCCCTCCACTTT	CATSPKWSSYNSPLHF
TRBJ1-6	-	TRBV18	-	TGTGCCAGCTCACCACAACAGGTCGACTCCTATAATTCACCCCTCCACTTT	CASSPQQVDSYNSPLHF
TRBJ1-5	few	TRBV4-1	TRBD1	TGCGCCAGCAGCCAAGTCCAGGGGGCGGCTCAGCCCCAGCATTTT	CASSQVQGAAQPQHF
TRBJ2-2	-	TRBV5-6	-	TGTGCCAGCAGCTTACTGGCGGGGGCCGGGAACACCGGGGAGCTGTTTTTT	CASSLLAGAGNTGELFF
TRBJ2-1	-	TRBV18	-	TGTGCCAGCTCACCACGTGCCCTAGATCGCAATGAGCAGTTCTTC	CASSPRALDRNEQFF
TRBJ2-3	-	TRBV2	TRBD2	TGTGCCAGCAGGTTGGGTAGCGGGGGCCACAGGGGTACGCAGTATTTT	CASRLGSGGHRGTQYF
TRBJ2-2	-	TRBV28	TRBD2	TGTGCCAGCAGTCGGGACTACGGGATACAGGCGGGGGAGCTGTTTTTT	CASSRDYGIQAGELFF
TRBJ1-5	-	TRBV29-1	TRBD1	TGCAGCGTGACAACAGGGGGAGGTCAGCCCCAGCATTTT	CSVTTGGGQPQHF
TRBJ2-1	-	TRBV4-1	TRBD2	TGCGCCAGCAGCCCAACTAAGCGGGGGTATGAGCAGTTCTTC	CASSPTKRGYEQFF
TRBJ1-1	-	TRBV2	TRBD1	TGTGCCAGCAGAGCCGGGACAGGCCCGCAAGCTTTCTTT	CASRAGTGPQAFF
TRBJ2-5	-	TRBV4-3	-	TGCGCCAGCAGCCAAGATGGACAAGGCTCTCAAGAGACCCAGTACTTC	CASSQDGQGSQETQYF
TRBJ1-6	-	TRBV28	-	TGTGCCAGCAGTACAACAGGGCCTTCACCCCTCCACTTT	CASSTTGPSPLHF